Sequencing of this T cell receptor (beta chain) was carried out in a study of cytomegalovirus exposure and HLA in healthy donors. The wider study: The roughly 100 million unique TCR beta sequences, from about 180 million T cells, were found by an earlier analysis. Tens of millions of unique TCRs, all from HLA-typed donors, were included in an early release of the data. Whole-study results and caveats: There were several of the most significant clusters that appeared linked to common viral pathogens in a later analysis. Later analysis identified about 17,000 TCR beta sequences associated with HLA alleles, using a false discovery rate threshold of 0.05.

After removal of 5 bases from V and 6 bases from J, the junction contained 8 bases not matched to a gene. Germline CDR1 is SEHNR and CDR2 is FQNEAQ (reference sequence). The CDR3 covers 15 residues. 60 Vbeta and 13 Jbeta primers were used in PCR. Sequencing was performed with immunoSEQ multiplex PCR; in TCRdb, only in-frame clones are kept and a portion is missing. The data hold 150,000 to 200,000 clones, with about 80% observed a single time. Comment on this clone: Its antigen is still unknown.

Specimen: PBMCs. V and J are TRBV7-9 and TRBJ2-1; TRBD1 matches at 9 bases. This TCR was recovered from a woman aged 18 to 35 in good health and CMV-seropositive. This CDR3 reads CASSGRDRVFNEQFF. The CDR3 coding sequence is TGTGCCAGCAGCGGCCGGGACAGGGTTTTCAATGAGCAGTTCTTC.